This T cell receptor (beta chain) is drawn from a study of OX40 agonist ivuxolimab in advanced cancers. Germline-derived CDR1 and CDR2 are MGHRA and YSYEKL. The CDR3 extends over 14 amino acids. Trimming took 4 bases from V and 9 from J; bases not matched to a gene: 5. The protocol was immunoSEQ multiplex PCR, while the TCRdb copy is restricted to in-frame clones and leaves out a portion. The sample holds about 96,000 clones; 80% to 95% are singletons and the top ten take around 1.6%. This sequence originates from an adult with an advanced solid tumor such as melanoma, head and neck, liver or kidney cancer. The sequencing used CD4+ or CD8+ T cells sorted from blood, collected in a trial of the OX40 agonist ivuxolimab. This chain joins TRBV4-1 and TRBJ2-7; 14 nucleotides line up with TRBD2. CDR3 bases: TGCGCCAGCAGCCCTGGGACTAGCGGGAGAAGGCAGTACTTC. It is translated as CASSPGTSGRRQYF.